This entry features one TCR beta chain sequence. Its cognate antigen has yet to be identified. No much larger clonotype is one base removed from it; base qualities were not supplied. Libraries were constructed by the immunoSEQ multiplex PCR assay. For the multiplex PCR, a mixture combining 60 forward primers for TCR Vbeta segments and 13 reverse primers for TCR Jbeta segments was used. The CDR3 region of rearranged TCR beta genes was amplified from genomic DNA by a multiplex PCR assay. Amplified TCR beta libraries were sequenced as 87-base-pair reads on the Illumina HiSeq System. In the authors' own workflow: A later analysis tallied approximately 87 million unique TCR beta chains across the approximately 670 repertoires, and about 12 million of those chains were shared by two or more donors. To remove PCR and sequencing errors, raw reads were error-corrected and collapsed into unique sequences using a nearest-neighbor algorithm that merged closely related sequences. V, D and J gene segments were assigned by aligning CDR3 sequences to IMGT reference sequences. Each retained sequence needed at least a six-nucleotide match to both a V gene segment and a J gene segment. A rearrangement counted as productive if the CDR3 had no stop codons and remained in frame with V and J, and every other rearrangement counted as non-productive. Following IMGT convention, CDR3 was defined as the stretch from the second conserved V-encoded cysteine up to the conserved J-encoded phenylalanine. In an earlier analysis of more than 550 of the donors, sequences lacking an unambiguous match to a single V gene segment were excluded. An earlier analysis of under 750 of the donors called V segments functional above 56.7% productive rearrangements and segregating when the between-donor standard deviation exceeded 5%. A statistical classification framework was developed to diagnose cytomegalovirus status using the catalog of TCR beta chain sequences. V and J gene assignment, in a later analysis, came from comparing TCR nucleotide sequences with IMGT/GENE-DB human TR gene sequences. Using the TCRdist pipeline, a later analysis assigned CDR3 sequences along with most-parsimonious VDJ recombination scenarios. A later analysis defined each TCR beta chain by its CDR3 amino acid sequence plus V-gene family, and excluded reads lacking a unique V-gene family. As a way to deal with suspected cross-contamination and a sequencing artifact, a later analysis dropped approximately 590 nucleotide sequences that were highly shared and had low generation probability. For each public chain, a later analysis derived a clonal expansion index from normalized ranks of inferred template counts within each repertoire. Generation probabilities in a later analysis came from a VDJ recombination model fitted to out-of-frame rearrangements, and those results were checked against IGoR. Hypergeometric tests were used in a later analysis to score TCR-TCR, TCR-HLA and TCR-CMV co-occurrence, with a repertoire-size bias correction applied to the TCR pairs. A later analysis estimated false discovery rates by permuting HLA or CMV assignments 20 times. In a later analysis, co-occurring TCRs were grouped with DBSCAN, and TCRdist sequence similarity was added when clustering was performed within HLA-allele-positive subsets. Repertoires with fewer than 30,000 or more than 120,000 public chains were left out of co-occurrence clustering, as were about 5 repertoires with anomalous nucleotide sharing. In its TCRdb copy, this immuneACCESS table keeps in-frame sequences only and misses some clones. Where compared with another copy, unresolved V genes explain less than half of these, and the others have no known cause. That table gives V, J and clone size, and the DNA gave D and trimming. This sample gives around 90,000 clones in total; 80% of them show up just once. The top ten constitute about 6.8% of the sample.

These data belong to a study of cytomegalovirus exposure and HLA in healthy donors (dated 2017 in TCRdb). Describing the broader study: An earlier analysis of roughly 500 of the donors reported under 300 Gb of sequence data and about 120 million unique TCR beta sequences obtained from some 200 million T cells. HLA typing covered class I and class II loci at four-digit resolution. Donor age, sex, ethnicity and CMV serostatus were collected together with the repertoire data. The study used immunosequencing to profile the T cell repertoires of around 600 subjects and linked those repertoires to cytomegalovirus serostatus. Typing coverage varied by locus: roughly 629-630 donors for A, B, C, DRB1 and DQB1; around 560 for DQA1; more than 600 for DPA1; around 490 for DPB1. To predict cytomegalovirus infection status, the study brought together high-throughput TCR immunosequencing, statistical association of individual TCRs with disease status, and machine learning. In addition to the first cohort of 666 subjects, a separate validation cohort of approximately 110 different subjects was used. A later genetic analysis used genome-wide SNP genotypes for about 60% of the 666 donors, treating that subset as a discovery cohort. Among some 410 genotyped donors of the cohort, an average of roughly 230,000 unique TCR beta nucleotide sequences was sequenced per donor, of which approximately 18% were non-productive. The later analysis used no new phenotypic data to find candidate immune exposures, relying instead on TCR beta sequences and their occurrence across donors. About five DR-DQ haplotypes were treated as single units for association and clustering because of strong linkage in the cohort. All discovery cohort repertoires had been generated on a single sequencing platform. About 330 gigabases of sequencing data and around 85 million unique TCR sequences made up an early release that covered approximately 650 HLA-typed donors. The genetic ancestry cluster associated with self-reported Caucasian donors included about four fifths of the approximately 430 genotyped donors. A later analysis re-examined previously published TCR beta repertoires from just over 650 donors and added high-resolution HLA genotyping to investigate patterns of TCR occurrence. The study aimed to test whether signatures of past pathogen exposure could be identified by cataloging public T cell receptors. To decide whether each TCR beta V gene segment behaved as functional or pseudogenic, an earlier analysis of some 600 of the donors relied on high-throughput TCR beta sequencing. General findings and caveats noted by the study authors: According to a later genetic analysis, donors in an Asian-associated ancestry cluster had fewer N-insertions in productive TCRs than the approximately 630-donor mean. A group of highly shared sequence variants was considered likely to be a technical artifact of the sequencing pipeline. In an earlier analysis of 587 of the donors, most TCR beta V segments appeared in productive rearrangements about 87% or about 30% of the time, broadly matching IMGT annotations. Several of the top co-occurrence clusters appeared to be linked to parvovirus B19, influenza, CMV and Epstein-Barr virus, according to a later analysis. Because HLA typing was missing for some donors at each locus, association tests included only the typed subset. In a later analysis, the rate of TCR association differed among HLA loci, with DRB1 alleles having the most associated TCRs and HLA-C alleles having the fewest. The authors suggested that the approach could potentially be generalized to other disease states and immunological phenotypes. Some IMGT-functional V segments, including TRBV6-2 and TRBV6-3, could not be told apart with the 87-base-pair reads, so those segments were excluded. In both the original and validation cohorts, the classifier was reported to diagnose cytomegalovirus status with high specificity and sensitivity. In a later genetic analysis, a missense DCLRE1C variant was associated with V-gene and J-gene trimming of TCR beta chains, and the association was replicated in an independent cohort. When HLA alleles, especially DR and DQ, strongly co-occurred, attributing TCR associations to individual alleles was difficult. At a false discovery rate of 0.05, a later analysis linked 15,000 to 20,000 TCR beta sequences to specific HLA alleles. A further reported finding was that TCR beta sequences accurately predicted the HLA-A and HLA-B alleles for most subjects in the first cohort. Sequencing depth was assumed to be roughly uniform across donors in the presence/absence analyses, though that assumption may not hold. Because counts were too low, roughly 16 rarely observed V segments, including chromosome 9 orphons, were left out of the earlier analysis of a few hundred of the donors. Most TCR sequences were seen in very few donors, while some public TCRs were found in many individuals. The only immune exposure information available for the cohort was CMV serostatus. Correlated functional status among segregating V segments might reflect linkage disequilibrium, but an unknown experimental factor could not be ruled out. The study listed around 160 TCR beta chains as associated with cytomegalovirus. In vitro tests confirmed that a few of the cytomegalovirus-associated TCR beta chains recognize cytomegalovirus antigens. In a later analysis, HLA-associated TCR beta chains were found to be more clonally expanded and to have lower generation probabilities than equally common non-associated chains. Only TCR beta chains were sequenced in this cohort, and the absence of alpha or paired-chain data limited detectable features. A later analysis found that most CMV-associated TCR beta chains appeared HLA-restricted, with HLA associations seemingly driven largely by CMV exposure.

The germline V gene encodes CDR1 MGHRA and CDR2 YSYEKL. The CDR3 holds 17 amino acids from the cysteine to the phenylalanine. CDR3 DNA is the only sequence kept; it has 51 bases, read in frame from the first base. V and J are truncated by 3 bases and 0 bases respectively, leaving an intervening sequence of 16 bases. The cohort comprised some 730 healthy bone marrow donors. At the time of sampling, every cohort member was nominally healthy, though immune exposures that went unrecorded were likely present. The donor was CMV seronegative and was included in the group of 352 seronegative cohort members. Each donor provided a peripheral blood sample, and peripheral blood mononuclear cells were used for TCR beta sequencing. The Qiagen DNeasy Blood Extraction Kit was used to extract genomic DNA from the blood cell samples.

The sample consisted of PBMCs. The source is a young man in good health and CMV-seronegative. In this chain, TRBV4-1 is recombined with TRBJ2-3, with TRBD1 tentatively as D gene (5 bases match). The DNA reads as follows: TGCGCCAGCAGCCAGGGGCAGGGCAGGGTGAGCACAGATACGCAGTATTTT. Translated, it gives CASSQGQGRVSTDTQYF.